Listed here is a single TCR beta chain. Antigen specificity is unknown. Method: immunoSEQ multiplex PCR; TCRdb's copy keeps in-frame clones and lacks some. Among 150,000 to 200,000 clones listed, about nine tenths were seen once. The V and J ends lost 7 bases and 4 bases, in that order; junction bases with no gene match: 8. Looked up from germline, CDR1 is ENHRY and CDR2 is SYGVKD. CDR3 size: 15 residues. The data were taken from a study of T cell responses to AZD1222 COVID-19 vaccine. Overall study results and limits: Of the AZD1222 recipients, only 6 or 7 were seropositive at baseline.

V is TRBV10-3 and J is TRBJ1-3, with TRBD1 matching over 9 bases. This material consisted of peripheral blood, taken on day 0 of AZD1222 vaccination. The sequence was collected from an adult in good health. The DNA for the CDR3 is TGTGCCATCACCGATGGGGACAGGGTGGGAAACACCATATATTTT. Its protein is CAITDGDRVGNTIYF.